This entry concerns a single T cell receptor beta chain. What it binds is unknown. The data derive from a study of cytomegalovirus exposure and HLA in healthy donors. As for the study in general: T cells numbering about 179 million yielded 90 million to 140 million unique TCR beta sequences in an earlier analysis. Notes on the study in general: As was reported, the HLA-A and HLA-B alleles of most subjects were accurately predicted from TCR beta sequences. The authors excluded some V segments, including TRBV6-2 and TRBV6-3, as indistinguishable. CMV antigen specificity was confirmed in vitro for a few CMV-associated chains.

PCR employed 60 Vbeta and 13 Jbeta primers. The table came from immunoSEQ multiplex PCR; TCRdb's copy has only in-frame clones and leaves some out. The sample has over 75,000 clones, and its top ten clones hold 0.58%. Germline V gene lookup returns CDR1 MRHNA and CDR2 SNTAGT. V lost 3 bases to trimming and J lost 4 bases, with 18 bases between them. The CDR3 runs 16 residues. The rearrangement uses TRBV6-4 and TRBJ1-2; D ambiguous. The sequence came from a man in his fifties in good health and CMV-seronegative. The sequencing sample was made of PBMCs. The CDR3, as DNA: TGTGCCAGCAGTGAACGGGTCTCGAGGGATCCCTATGGCTACACCTTC. Its protein product is CASSERVSRDPYGYTF.